This T cell receptor (beta chain) was observed in a study of beta chain features in type 1 diabetes (dated by TCRdb to 2016 to 2019). Describing the broader study: No differences in mean age, gender distribution, total cell number or subset yield were found between patients and healthy donors. Naive and central memory subsets were obtained from all 30 or so donors, but regulatory and stem cell-like memory subsets were isolated from only 8 patients and roughly 8 healthy donors. In the study, recently diagnosed type 1 diabetes patients and matched healthy donors were compared on the TCRB repertoires of their sorted circulating CD4+ T cell subsets. Across all samples, 107,917,701 sorted cells were examined, and cell number per subset correlated strongly with RNA yield.

All of the isolated RNA was reverse transcribed with the High Capacity cDNA Reverse Transcription Kit, so expressed TCRB transcripts were sequenced. Naive, central memory and regulatory T cell samples underwent deep immunoSEQ sequencing, averaging around 4 million total reads per sample. Sorted cells were lysed in RLT buffer and RNA was extracted with DNase-treated RNeasy Micro or Mini kits, depending on cell number. Each cell subset was processed separately to prevent cross-contamination, with patient and healthy donor samples processed together. TCRB sequences were amplified from cDNA with the immunoSEQ multiplex PCR, producing 87-bp fragments spanning the CDR3 region. The amplicons were sequenced using the Illumina HiSeq platform. The authors processed their data as follows. Synthetic template baselines were used to correct PCR bias computationally, reads within Hamming distance 2 were collapsed, and singletons that could not be merged were discarded. Reads were aligned to IMGT to assign V, D and J genes, CDR3 length, and insertions or deletions at six rearrangement sites. Within each subset, clonotype counts were normalized to sorted cell number, after which true diversity and Gini coefficients were computed with the tcR R package. Repertoire sharing was quantified using the overlap coefficient calculated on TCRB nucleotide sequences. Out-of-frame TCRB sequences from naive cells were analyzed as a proxy for the pre-selection repertoire. TCRdb's version of the immuneACCESS table is confined to in-frame rearrangements and falls short of the full clone set. An unresolved V gene accounts for under half of the shortfall where checked; the remainder is of unknown origin. V, J and clone size are those of that table, while D and trimming were read from the DNA. This sample gives 900,000 or so clones in total; about 17% of them show up just once. About 0.02% of the sample is held by the ten biggest clonotypes.

Each donor gave one peripheral blood draw, approximately 110 mL on average, collected into heparinised tubes. Naive, central memory, regulatory and stem cell-like memory CD4+ T cells were sorted on a BD FACSAria II using a panel including CD45RO, CCR7, CD25, CD127, CD95 and CD27. Every sorted population had a purity above 95%. PBMCs were isolated immediately by Lymphoprep density gradient centrifugation and stained directly without culture. Samples were stained and sorted in pairs, with one healthy donor and one patient per experiment, so that batch effects were minimized. From the cysteine up to the phenylalanine, the CDR3 has a length of 15 residues. Only the CDR3 DNA is retained, 45 bases long and in frame from the first base. CDR1 and CDR2 are drawn from the germline V gene: MGHRA, YSYEKL. The germline V end is reduced by 1 base and the J end by 3 bases; junction bases left unmatched: 5. General conclusions and limits of the study: Fewer insertions and more nucleotide deletions at VDJ recombination sites were observed in patients with type 1 diabetes, implying thymic rearrangement abnormalities. Type 1 diabetes patients showed a moderate but significant shortening of TCRB CDR3 length in all four CD4+ subsets. Because cDNA was sequenced instead of genomic DNA, activated cells with high expression could be over-represented, although the groups did not differ in activation or CD3 levels. Naive, central memory and regulatory TCRB repertoires appeared to be more alike among patients than among healthy donors. Because small numbers of individuals were included in the HLA sub-analyses, any influence of HLA type on TCRB rearrangement was left unresolved. PCR may preferentially amplify shorter templates, but because patient and control samples were amplified and corrected together, any resulting skew would affect both groups equally.

This clone was counted only a few times. Its target antigen remains unknown. Base qualities are not recorded, but no much larger clone differs from it by a single base. Here the chain combines TRBV4-1 and TRBJ2-7; TRBD1 matches 8 bases in the middle. The TCR was taken from a woman under 30 in good health. Sequenced material: naive CD4+ T cells from blood. Reading the label with the study, this specimen's cell subset or site is: true naive CD4+ T cells. The DNA is TGCGCCAGCAGCCAAGGGCCAGGGGGCTACTACGAGCAGTACTTC. This encodes CASSQGPGGYYEQYF.